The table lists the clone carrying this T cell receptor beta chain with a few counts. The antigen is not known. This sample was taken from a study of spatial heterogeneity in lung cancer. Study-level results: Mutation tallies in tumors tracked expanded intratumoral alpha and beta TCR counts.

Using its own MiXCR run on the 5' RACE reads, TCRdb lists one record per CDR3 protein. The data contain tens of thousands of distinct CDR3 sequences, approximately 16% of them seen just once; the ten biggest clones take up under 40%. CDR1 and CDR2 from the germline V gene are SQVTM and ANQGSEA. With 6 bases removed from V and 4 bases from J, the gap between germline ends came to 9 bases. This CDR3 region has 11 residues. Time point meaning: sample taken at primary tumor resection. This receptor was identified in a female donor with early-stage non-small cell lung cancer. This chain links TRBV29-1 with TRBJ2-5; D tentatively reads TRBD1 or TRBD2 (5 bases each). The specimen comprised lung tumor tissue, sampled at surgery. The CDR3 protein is CSVGTGETQYF. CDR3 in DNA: TGCAGCGTGGGGACCGGAGAGACCCAGTACTTC. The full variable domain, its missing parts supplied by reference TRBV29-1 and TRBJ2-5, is SAVISQKPSRDICQRGTSLTIQCQVDSQVTMMFWYRQQPGQSLTLIATANQGSEATYESGFVIDKFPISRPNLTFSTLTVSNMSPEDSSIYLCSVGTGETQYFGPGTRLLVL.